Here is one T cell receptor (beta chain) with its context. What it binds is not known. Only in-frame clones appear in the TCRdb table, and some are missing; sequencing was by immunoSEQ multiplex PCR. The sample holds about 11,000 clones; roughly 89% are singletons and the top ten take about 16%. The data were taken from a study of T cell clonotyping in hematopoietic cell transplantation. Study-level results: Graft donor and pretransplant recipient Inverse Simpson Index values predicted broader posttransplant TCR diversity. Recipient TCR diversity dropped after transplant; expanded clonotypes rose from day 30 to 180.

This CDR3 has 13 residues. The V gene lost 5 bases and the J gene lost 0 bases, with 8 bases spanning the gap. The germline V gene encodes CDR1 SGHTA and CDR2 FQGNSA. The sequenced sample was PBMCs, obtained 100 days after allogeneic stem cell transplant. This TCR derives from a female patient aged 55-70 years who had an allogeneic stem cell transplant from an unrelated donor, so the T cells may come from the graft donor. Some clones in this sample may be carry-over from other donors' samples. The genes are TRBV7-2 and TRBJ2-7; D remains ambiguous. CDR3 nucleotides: TGTGCCAGCAGCACCGACAACTCCTACGAGCAGTACTTC. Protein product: CASSTDNSYEQYF.